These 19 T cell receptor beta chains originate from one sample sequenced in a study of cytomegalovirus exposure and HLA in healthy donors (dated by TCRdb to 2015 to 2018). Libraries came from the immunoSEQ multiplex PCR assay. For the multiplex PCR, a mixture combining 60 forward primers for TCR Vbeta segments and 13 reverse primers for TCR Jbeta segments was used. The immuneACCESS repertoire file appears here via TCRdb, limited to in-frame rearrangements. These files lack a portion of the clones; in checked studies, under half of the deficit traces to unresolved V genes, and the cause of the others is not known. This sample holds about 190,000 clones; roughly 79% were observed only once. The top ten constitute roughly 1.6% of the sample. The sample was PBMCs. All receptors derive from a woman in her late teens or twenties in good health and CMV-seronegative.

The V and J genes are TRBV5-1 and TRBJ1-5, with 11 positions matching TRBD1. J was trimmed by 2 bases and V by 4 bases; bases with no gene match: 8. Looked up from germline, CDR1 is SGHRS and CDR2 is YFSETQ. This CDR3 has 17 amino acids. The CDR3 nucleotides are TGCGCCAGCAGCCTCCGGGACAGGGGGGCGGGCAATCAGCCCCAGCATTTT. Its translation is CASSLRDRGAGNQPQHF.

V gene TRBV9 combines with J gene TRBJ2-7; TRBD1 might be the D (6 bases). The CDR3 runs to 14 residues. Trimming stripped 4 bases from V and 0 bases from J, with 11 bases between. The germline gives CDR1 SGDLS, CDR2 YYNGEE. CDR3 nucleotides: TGTGCCAGCAGCACAAGACAGGACTCCTACGAGCAGTACTTC. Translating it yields CASSTRQDSYEQYF.

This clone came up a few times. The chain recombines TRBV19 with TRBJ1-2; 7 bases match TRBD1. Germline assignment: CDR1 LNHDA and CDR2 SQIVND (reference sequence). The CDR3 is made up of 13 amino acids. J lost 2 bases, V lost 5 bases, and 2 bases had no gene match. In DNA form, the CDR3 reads TGTGCCAGTAGTCTGGGACAGAACTATGGCTACACCTTC. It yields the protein CASSLGQNYGYTF.

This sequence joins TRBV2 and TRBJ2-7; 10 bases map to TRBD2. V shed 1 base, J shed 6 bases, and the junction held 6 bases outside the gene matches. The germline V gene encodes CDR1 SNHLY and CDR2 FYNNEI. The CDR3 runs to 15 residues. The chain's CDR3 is CASSEGSLAGVEQYF. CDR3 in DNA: TGTGCCAGCAGTGAAGGCAGCCTAGCGGGAGTCGAGCAGTACTTC.

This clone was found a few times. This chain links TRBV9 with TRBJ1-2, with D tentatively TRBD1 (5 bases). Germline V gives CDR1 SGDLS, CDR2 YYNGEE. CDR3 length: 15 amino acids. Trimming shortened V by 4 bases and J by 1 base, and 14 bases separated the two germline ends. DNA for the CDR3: TGTGCCAGCAGCCCCTACCAGGGAATTAACTATGGCTACACCTTC. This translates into CASSPYQGINYGYTF.

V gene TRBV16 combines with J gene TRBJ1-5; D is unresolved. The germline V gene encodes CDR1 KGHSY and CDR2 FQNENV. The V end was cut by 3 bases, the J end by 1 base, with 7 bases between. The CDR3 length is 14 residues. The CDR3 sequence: CASSHRQSNQPQHF. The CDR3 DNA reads TGTGCCAGCAGCCATAGACAAAGCAATCAGCCCCAGCATTTT. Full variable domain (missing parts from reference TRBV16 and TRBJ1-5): GEEVAQTPKHLVRGEGQKAKLYCAPIKGHSYVFWYQQVLKNEFKFLISFQNENVFDETGMPKERFSAKCLPNSPCSLEIQATKLEDSAVYFCASSHRQSNQPQHFGDGTRLSIL.

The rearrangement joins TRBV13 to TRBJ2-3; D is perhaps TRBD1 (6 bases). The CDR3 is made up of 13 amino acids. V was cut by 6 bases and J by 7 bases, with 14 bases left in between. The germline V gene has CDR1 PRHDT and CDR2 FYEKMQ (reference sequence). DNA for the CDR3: TGTGCCAGCAGTCAAAAGGGACACTATACGCAGTATTTT. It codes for CASSQKGHYTQYF.

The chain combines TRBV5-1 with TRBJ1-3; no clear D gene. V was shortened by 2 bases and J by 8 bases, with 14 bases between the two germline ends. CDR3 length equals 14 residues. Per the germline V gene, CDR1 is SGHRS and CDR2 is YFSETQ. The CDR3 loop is CASSFGSRGDTIYF. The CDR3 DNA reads TGCGCCAGCAGCTTCGGCAGCCGGGGAGACACCATATATTTT.

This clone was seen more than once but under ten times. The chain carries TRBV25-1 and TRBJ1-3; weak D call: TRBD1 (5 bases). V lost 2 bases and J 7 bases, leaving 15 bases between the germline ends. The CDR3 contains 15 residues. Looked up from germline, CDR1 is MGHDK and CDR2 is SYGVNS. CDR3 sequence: CASSELRGTGNTIYF. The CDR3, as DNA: TGTGCCAGCAGTGAACTGCGGGGGACCGGGAACACCATATATTTT.

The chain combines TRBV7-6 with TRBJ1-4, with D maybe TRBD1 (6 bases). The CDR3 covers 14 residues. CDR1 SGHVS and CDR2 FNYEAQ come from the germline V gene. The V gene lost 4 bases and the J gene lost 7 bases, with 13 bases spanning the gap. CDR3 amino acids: CASSSGERTEKLFF. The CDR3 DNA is TGTGCCAGCAGCTCAGGGGAAAGGACTGAAAAACTGTTTTTT.

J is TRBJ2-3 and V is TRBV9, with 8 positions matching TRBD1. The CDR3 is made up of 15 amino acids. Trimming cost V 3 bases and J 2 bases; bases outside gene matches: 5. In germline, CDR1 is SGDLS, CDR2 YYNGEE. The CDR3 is CASSGTGISTDTQYF. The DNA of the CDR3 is TGTGCCAGCAGCGGGACAGGGATTTCCACAGATACGCAGTATTTT.

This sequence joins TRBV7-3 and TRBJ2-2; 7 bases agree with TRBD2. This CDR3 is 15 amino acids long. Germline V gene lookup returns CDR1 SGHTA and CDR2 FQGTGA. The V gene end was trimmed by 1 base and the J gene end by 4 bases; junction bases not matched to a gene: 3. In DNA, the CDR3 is TGTGCCAGCAGCTTAAGCGGGGGAGGCACCGGGGAGCTGTTTTTT. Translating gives CASSLSGGGTGELFF.

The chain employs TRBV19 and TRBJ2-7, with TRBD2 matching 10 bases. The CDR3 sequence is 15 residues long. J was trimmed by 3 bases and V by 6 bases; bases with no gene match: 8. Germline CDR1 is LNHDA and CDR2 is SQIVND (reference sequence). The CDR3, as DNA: TGTGCCAGTAGCCCGACCGGACTAGCGGACTACGAGCAGTACTTC. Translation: CASSPTGLADYEQYF.

The CDR3 loop is CAISVYRNEAGGEETQYF. CDR3 coding DNA: TGTGCCATCAGTGTTTACCGGAACGAGGCGGGGGGGGAAGAGACCCAGTACTTC. The chain has TRBV10-3 and TRBJ2-5; 9 bases line up with TRBD2. The CDR3 runs to 18 residues. Losses at the gene ends were 4 bases for V and 3 bases for J; bases not matched to a gene: 15. CDR1 is ENHRY and CDR2 is SYGVKD in the germline V gene.

The CDR3 loop is CASSRAQGARGLSGAFF. The CDR3 DNA reads TGTGCCAGCAGCCGAGCACAGGGGGCGCGGGGACTCTCGGGCGCTTTCTTT. V is TRBV11-2 and J is TRBJ1-1; 9 bases match TRBD1. Germline CDR1 and CDR2: SGHAT and FQNNGV. This CDR3 is 17 amino acids long. V was pared by 5 bases and J by 11 bases, with 21 bases of the junction left unmatched.

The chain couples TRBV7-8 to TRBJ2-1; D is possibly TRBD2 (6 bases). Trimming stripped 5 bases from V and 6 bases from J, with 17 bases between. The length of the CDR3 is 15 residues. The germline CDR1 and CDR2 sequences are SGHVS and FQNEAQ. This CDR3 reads CASSPRAGRFNEQFF. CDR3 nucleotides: TGTGCCAGCAGCCCTCGGGCGGGGCGCTTCAATGAGCAGTTCTTC.

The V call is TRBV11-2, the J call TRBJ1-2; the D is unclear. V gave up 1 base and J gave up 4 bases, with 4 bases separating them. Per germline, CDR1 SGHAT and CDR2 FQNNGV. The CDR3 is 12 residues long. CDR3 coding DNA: TGTGCCAGCAGCTTAGCGGGCTATGGCTACACCTTC. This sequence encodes CASSLAGYGYTF.

The DNA of the CDR3 is TGTGCCAGCACCTTCCCGGGGATTTGGCTAAACACCTTC. This gives the protein CASTFPGIWLNTF. The gene calls are TRBV2 and TRBJ1-2; D gene uncertain. Trimming took 7 bases from V and 12 from J, leaving 21 bases between them. The CDR3 loop spans 13 amino acids. Germline-derived CDR1 and CDR2 are SNHLY and FYNNEI.

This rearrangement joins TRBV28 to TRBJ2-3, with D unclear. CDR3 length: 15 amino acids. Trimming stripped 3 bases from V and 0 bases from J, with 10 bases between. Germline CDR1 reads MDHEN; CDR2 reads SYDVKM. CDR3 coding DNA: TGTGCCAGCAGTTTGGCCGGAGCTAGCACAGATACGCAGTATTTT. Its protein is CASSLAGASTDTQYF. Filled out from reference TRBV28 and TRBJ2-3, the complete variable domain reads DVKVTQSSRYLVKRTGEKVFLECVQDMDHENMFWYRQDPGLGLRLIYFSYDVKMKEKGDIPEGYSVSREKKERFSLILESASTNQTSMYLCASSLAGASTDTQYFGPGTRLTVL.